The sequence of this T cell receptor (beta chain) was determined in a study of T cells in Graves' hyperthyroidism and ophthalmopathy. The investigators amplified TCR beta CDR3 regions from RNA transcripts. TCR CDR3 regions were first amplified by RT-PCR with HTBI primers. TCRdb used MiXCR to reprocess the multiplex PCR reads, holding one entry per CDR3 protein. The table shows 560,000 or so distinct CDR3 sequences, with 46% occurring only once. V gave up 4 bases and J gave up 4 bases; unmatched junction bases: 5. The CDR3 is made up of 15 amino acids. Germline CDR1 is DFQATT and CDR2 is SNEGSKA (reference sequence).

Material for sequencing was peripheral blood or thyroid tissue (not recorded which). The chain is built from TRBV20-1 and TRBJ1-4, with 11 bases fitting TRBD1. This TCR was sampled from a woman between 18 and 29 years old with Graves' hyperthyroidism. CDR3 loop: CSATEDRGLNEKLFF. The CDR3 nucleotides read TGCAGTGCTACGGAGGACAGGGGGCTTAATGAAAAACTGTTTTTT.